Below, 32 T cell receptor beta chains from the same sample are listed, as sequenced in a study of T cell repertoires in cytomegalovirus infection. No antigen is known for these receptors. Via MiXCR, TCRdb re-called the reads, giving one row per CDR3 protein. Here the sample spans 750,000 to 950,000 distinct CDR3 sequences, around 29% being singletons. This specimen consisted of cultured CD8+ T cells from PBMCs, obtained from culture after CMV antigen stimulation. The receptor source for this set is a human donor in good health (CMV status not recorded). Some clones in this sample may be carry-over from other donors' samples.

CDR3 region: CASGHDEYGQGRRDNYGYTF. In DNA form, the CDR3 reads TGTGCCAGCGGACACGATGAATATGGACAGGGGAGAAGGGATAACTATGGCTACACCTTC. The chain joins TRBV6-2 or TRBV6-3 to TRBJ1-2; 9 bases are a match to TRBD1. The CDR3 contains 20 residues. The V gene's germline CDR1 is MNHEY and CDR2 SVGEGT. J was trimmed by 1 base and V by 8 bases; bases with no gene match: 23.

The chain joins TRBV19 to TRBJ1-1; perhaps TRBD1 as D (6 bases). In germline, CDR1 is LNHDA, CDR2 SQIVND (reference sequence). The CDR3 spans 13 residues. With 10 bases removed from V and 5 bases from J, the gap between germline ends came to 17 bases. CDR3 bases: TGTGCCACTGCACAGGGCCTTGGGACTGAAGCTTTCTTT. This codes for CATAQGLGTEAFF.

CDR3 residues: CASSPDRAIGKNSPLHF. CDR3 nucleotide sequence: TGTGCCAGCAGCCCAGACAGGGCAATTGGAAAAAATTCACCCCTCCACTTT. The chain recombines TRBV7-9 with TRBJ1-6; 7 nucleotides agree with TRBD1. From germline, CDR1 is SEHNR and CDR2 FQNEAQ (reference sequence). J was trimmed by 7 bases and V by 5 bases; bases with no gene match: 14. The CDR3 covers 17 residues.

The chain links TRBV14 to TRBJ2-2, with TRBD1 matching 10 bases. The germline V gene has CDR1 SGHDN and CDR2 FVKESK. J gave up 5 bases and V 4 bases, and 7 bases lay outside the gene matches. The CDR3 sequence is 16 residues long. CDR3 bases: TGTGCCAGCAGCCTCCTCTGGACAGGGGGGACCGGGGAGCTGTTTTTT. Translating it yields CASSLLWTGGTGELFF.

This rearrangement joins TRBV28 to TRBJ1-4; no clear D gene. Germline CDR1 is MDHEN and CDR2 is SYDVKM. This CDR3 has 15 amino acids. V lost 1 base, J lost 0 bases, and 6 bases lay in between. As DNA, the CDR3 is TGTGCCAGCAGTTTATATGAGGCAACTAATGAAAAACTGTTTTTT. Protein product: CASSLYEATNEKLFF.

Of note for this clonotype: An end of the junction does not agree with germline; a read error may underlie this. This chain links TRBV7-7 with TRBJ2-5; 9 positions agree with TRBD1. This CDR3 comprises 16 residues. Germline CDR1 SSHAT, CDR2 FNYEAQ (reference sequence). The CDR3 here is CASSLRWDRAQETQYF. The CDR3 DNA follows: TGTGCTAGCAGCCTGAGGTGGGACAGGGCCCAGGAGACCCAGTACTTC.

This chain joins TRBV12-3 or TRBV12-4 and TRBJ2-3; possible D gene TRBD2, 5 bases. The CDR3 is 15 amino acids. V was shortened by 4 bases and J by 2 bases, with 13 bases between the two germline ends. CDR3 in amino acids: CASSSDGIPTDTQYF. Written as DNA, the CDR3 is TGTGCCAGCAGTTCGGACGGGATACCCACAGATACGCAGTATTTT.

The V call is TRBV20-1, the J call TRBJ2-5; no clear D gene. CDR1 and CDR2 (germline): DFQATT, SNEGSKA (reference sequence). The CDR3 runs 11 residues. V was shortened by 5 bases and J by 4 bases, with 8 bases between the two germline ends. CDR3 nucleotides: TGCAGTGCTCCGACTTCAGAGACCCAGTACTTC. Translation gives CSAPTSETQYF.

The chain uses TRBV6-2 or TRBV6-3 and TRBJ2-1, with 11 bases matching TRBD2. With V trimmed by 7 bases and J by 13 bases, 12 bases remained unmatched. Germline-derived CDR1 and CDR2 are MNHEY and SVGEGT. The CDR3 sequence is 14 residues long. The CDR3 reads CASTLGLAGAFQFF. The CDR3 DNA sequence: TGTGCCAGCACCCTCGGACTAGCGGGTGCTTTTCAGTTCTTC.

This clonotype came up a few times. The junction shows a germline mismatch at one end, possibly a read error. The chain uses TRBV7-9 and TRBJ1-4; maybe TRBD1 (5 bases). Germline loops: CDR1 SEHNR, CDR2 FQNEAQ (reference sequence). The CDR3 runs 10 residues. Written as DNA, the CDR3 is TGTGCTGGAGCGGGGGATCGACTGATTTTT. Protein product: CAGAGDRLIF.

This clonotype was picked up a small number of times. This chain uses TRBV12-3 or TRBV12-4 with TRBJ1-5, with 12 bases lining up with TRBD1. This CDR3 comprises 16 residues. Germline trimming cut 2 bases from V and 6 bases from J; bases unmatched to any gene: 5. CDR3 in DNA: TGTGCCAGCAGTTTACGGGGACAGGGGGCAAGTCAGCCCCAGCATTTT. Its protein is CASSLRGQGASQPQHF.

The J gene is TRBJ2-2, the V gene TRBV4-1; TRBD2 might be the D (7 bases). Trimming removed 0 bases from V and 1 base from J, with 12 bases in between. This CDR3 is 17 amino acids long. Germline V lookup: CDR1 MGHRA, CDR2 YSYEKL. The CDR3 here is CASSQDQGGVNTGELFF. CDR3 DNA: TGCGCCAGCAGCCAAGATCAAGGGGGGGTGAACACCGGGGAGCTGTTTTTT.

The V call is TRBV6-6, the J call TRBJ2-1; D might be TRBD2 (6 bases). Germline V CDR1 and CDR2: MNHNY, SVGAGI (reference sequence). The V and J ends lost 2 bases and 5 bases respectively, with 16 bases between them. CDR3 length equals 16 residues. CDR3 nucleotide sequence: TGTGCCAGCAGTTACCACCCCGGGGGTCGAGACAATGAGCAGTTCTTC. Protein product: CASSYHPGGRDNEQFF.

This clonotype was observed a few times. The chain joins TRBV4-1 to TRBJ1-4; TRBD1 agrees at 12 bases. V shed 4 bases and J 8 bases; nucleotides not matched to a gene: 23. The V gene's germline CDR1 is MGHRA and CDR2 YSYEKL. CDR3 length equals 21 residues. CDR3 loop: CASSREGLTGTGGGRKEKLFF. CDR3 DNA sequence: TGCGCCAGCAGCCGAGAGGGTCTGACCGGGACAGGGGGCGGAAGAAAGGAAAAACTGTTTTTT.

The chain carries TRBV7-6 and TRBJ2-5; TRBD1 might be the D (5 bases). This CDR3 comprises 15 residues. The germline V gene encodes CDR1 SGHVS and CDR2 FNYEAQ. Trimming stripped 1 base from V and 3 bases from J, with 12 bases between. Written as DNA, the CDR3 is TGTGCCAGCAGCTTAGGTGGTGAAGGGGAAGAGACCCAGTACTTC. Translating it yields CASSLGGEGEETQYF.

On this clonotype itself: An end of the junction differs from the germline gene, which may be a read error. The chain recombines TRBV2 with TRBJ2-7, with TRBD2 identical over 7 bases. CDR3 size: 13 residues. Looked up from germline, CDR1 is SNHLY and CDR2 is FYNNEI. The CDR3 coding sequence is TGTGCCAGCAGGGGCGGGAGCTCCTACAAGCAGTACTTC. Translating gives CASRGGSSYKQYF.

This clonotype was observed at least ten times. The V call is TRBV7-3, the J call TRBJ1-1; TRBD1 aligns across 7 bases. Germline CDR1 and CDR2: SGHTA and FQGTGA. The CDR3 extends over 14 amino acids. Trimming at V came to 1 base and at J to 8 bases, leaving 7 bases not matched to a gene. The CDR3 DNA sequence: TGTGCCAGCAGCTTAAAGGGTCAGGGGGGGGAAGCTTTCTTT. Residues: CASSLKGQGGEAFF. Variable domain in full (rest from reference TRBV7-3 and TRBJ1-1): GAGVSQTPSNKVTEKGKYVELRCDPISGHTALYWYRQSLGQGPEFLIYFQGTGAADDSGLPNDRFFAVRPEGSVSTLKIQRTERGDSAVYLCASSLKGQGGEAFFGQGTRLTVV.

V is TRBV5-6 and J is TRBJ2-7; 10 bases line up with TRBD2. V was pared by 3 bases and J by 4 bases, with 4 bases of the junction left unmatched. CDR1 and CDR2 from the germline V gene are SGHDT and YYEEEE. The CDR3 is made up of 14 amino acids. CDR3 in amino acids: CASSSGTSEYEQYF. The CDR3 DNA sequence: TGTGCCAGCAGCTCCGGGACTAGCGAGTACGAGCAGTACTTC.

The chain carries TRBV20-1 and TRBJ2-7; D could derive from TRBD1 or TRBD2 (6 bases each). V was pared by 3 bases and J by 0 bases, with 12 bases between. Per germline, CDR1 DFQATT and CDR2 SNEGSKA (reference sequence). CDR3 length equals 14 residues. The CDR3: CSARGGDNSYEQYF. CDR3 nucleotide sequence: TGCAGTGCTAGGGGGGGCGACAACTCCTACGAGCAGTACTTC.

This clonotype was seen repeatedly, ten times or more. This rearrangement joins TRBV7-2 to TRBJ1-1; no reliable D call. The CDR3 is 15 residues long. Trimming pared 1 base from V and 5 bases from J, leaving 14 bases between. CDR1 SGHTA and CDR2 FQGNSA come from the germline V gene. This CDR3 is CASSLDLAVGTEAFF. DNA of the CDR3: TGTGCCAGCAGCTTAGATTTGGCGGTGGGAACTGAAGCTTTCTTT.

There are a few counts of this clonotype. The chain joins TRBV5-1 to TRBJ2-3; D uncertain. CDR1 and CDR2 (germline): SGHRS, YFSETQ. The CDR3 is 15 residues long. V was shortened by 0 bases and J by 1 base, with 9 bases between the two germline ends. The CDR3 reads CASSLVGSRTDTQYF. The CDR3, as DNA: TGCGCCAGCAGCTTGGTAGGGTCGCGCACAGATACGCAGTATTTT.

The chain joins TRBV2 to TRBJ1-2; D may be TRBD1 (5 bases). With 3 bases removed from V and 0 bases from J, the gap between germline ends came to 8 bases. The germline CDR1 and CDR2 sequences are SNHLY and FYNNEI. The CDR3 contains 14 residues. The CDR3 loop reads CASSEGGTNYGYTF. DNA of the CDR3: TGTGCCAGCAGTGAGGGGGGAACTAACTATGGCTACACCTTC.

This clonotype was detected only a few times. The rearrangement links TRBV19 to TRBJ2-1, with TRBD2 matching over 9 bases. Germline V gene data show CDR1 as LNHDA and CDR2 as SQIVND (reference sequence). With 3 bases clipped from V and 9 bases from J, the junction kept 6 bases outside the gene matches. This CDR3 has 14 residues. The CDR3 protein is CASSIVSGRTEQFF. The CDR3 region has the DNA TGTGCCAGTAGTATTGTTAGCGGGAGAACTGAGCAGTTCTTC.

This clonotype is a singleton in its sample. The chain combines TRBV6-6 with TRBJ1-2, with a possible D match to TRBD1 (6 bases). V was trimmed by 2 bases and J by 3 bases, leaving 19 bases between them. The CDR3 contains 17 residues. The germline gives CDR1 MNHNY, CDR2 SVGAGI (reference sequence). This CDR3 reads CASSYIRQEGADYGYTF. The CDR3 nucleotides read TGTGCCAGCAGTTACATCCGACAGGAAGGGGCAGACTATGGCTACACCTTC.

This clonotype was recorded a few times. DNA for the CDR3: TGCGCCAGCAGCCCAGCCCCCGGGCCGACCGGGGAGCTGTTTTTT. Translating it yields CASSPAPGPTGELFF. The chain employs TRBV4-1 and TRBJ2-2; the D is unclear. Germline CDR1 reads MGHRA; CDR2 reads YSYEKL. The CDR3 totals 15 residues. Trimming cost V 4 bases and J 5 bases, with 14 bases left between them.

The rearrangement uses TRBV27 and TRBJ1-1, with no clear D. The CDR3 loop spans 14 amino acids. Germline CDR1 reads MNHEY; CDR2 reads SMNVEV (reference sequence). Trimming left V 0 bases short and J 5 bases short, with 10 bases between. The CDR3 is CASSLSPGITEAFF. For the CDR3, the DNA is TGTGCCAGCAGTTTATCTCCTGGGATTACTGAAGCTTTCTTT.

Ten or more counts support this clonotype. This CDR3 is CASTGTGEFSEQYF. The CDR3 region has the DNA TGTGCCAGCACAGGGACAGGGGAGTTCTCCGAGCAGTACTTC. The chain recombines TRBV25-1 with TRBJ2-7, with TRBD1 matching 10 bases. After removal of 7 bases from V and 6 bases from J, the junction contained 9 bases not matched to a gene. The CDR3 has 14 residues. Germline CDR1 and CDR2: MGHDK and SYGVNS.

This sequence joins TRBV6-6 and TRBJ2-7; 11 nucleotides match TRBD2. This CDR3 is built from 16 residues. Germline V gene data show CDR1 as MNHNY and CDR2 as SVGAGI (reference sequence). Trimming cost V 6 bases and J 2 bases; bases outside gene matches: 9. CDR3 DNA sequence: TGTGCCAGCAGCTCCCCGACTAGCGGGAACCCCTACGAGCAGTACGTC. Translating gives CASSSPTSGNPYEQYV.

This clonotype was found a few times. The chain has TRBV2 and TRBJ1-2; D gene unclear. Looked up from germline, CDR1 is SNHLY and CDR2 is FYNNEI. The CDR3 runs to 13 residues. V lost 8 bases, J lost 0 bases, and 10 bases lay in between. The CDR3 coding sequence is TGTGCCAGCCCTCTCAGGACTAACTATGGCTACACCTTC. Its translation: CASPLRTNYGYTF. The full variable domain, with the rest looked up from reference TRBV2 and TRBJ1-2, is EPEVTQTPSHQVTQMGQEVILRCVPISNHLYFYWYRQILGQKVEFLVSFYNNEISEKSEIFDDQFSVERPDGSNFTLKIRSTKLEDSAMYFCASPLRTNYGYTFGSGTRLTVV.

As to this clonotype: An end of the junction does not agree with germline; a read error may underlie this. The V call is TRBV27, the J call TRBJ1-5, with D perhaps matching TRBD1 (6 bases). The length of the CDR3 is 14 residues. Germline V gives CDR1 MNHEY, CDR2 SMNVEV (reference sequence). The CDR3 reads CASRDGGASQPQHF. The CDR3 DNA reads TGTGCAAGCAGGGACGGGGGCGCGAGTCAGCCCCAGCATTTT.

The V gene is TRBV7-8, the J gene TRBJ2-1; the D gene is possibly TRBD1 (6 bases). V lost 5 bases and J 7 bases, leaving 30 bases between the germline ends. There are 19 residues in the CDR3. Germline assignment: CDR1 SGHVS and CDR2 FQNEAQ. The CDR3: CASSATLRDARGGLNEQFF. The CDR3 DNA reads TGTGCCAGCAGCGCTACGCTACGCGATGCCAGGGGCGGGTTGAATGAGCAGTTCTTC.

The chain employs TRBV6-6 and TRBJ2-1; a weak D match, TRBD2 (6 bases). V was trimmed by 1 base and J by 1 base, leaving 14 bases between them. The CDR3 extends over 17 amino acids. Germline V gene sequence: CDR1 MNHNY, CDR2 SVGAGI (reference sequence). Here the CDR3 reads CASSYWRALESYNEQFF. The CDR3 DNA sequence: TGTGCCAGCAGTTACTGGAGGGCCCTTGAGTCCTACAATGAGCAGTTCTTC.